This T cell receptor beta chain was identified during a study of T cells in Graves' hyperthyroidism and ophthalmopathy. Overall study: Sampling of peripheral blood happened at initial diagnosis, prior to any treatment. Study observations and caveats: Researchers found most expanded thyroid clonotypes above 0.001 in blood as well. The model's output predicted ophthalmopathy at a median of around 6.9 months prior to onset.

Hyperthyroidism in the patients, aged 18 to 65, was newly diagnosed and under 2 months in duration. Amplification of TCR beta CDR3 regions was performed using RNA transcripts as template. TCR CDR3 regions were first amplified by RT-PCR with HTBI primers. TCRdb reprocessed the multiplex PCR reads with MiXCR, giving one entry per CDR3 protein. The data show roughly 350,000 distinct CDR3 sequences, with roughly 13% seen just once and around 24% held by the top ten. The V gene's germline CDR1 is SGHAT and CDR2 FQNNGV. The CDR3 is 16 residues long. The ends were cut back, 5 bases at V and 0 bases at J, with 14 bases in the middle. This clonotype was seen many times. Its antigen is unidentified.

This chain links TRBV11-2 with TRBJ2-1; D uncertain. The receptor was isolated from a woman aged 25 to 45 with Graves' hyperthyroidism. The sample consisted of blood. The CDR3 loop reads CASSTYHLSSYNEQFF. The CDR3 coding sequence is TGTGCCAGCAGCACCTACCACTTAAGCTCCTACAATGAGCAGTTCTTC. Looking up the rest from reference TRBV11-2 and TRBJ2-1 gives the full variable domain: EAGVAQSPRYKIIEKRQSVAFWCNPISGHATLYWYQQILGQGPKLLIQFQNNGVVDDSQLPKDRFSAERLKGVDSTLKIQPAKLEDSAVYLCASSTYHLSSYNEQFFGPGTRLTVL.